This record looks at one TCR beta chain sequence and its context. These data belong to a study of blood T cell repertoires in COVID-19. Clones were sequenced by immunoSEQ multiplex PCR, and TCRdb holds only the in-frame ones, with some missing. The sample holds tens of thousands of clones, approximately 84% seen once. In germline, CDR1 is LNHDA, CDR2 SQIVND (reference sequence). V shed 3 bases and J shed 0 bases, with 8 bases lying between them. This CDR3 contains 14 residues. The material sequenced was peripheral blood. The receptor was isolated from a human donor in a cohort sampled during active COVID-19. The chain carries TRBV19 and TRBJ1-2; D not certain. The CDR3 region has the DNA TGTGCCAGTAGTATGCGGGCAGCTAACTATGGCTACACCTTC. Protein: CASSMRAANYGYTF.